The 27 T cell receptor beta chains given below trace back to one sample, sequenced in a study of beta chain features in type 1 diabetes (dated by TCRdb to the late 2010s). To prepare the library, the immunoSEQ multiplex PCR assay was applied. The High Capacity cDNA Reverse Transcription Kit was used to reverse transcribe all of the isolated RNA, meaning that expressed TCRB transcripts were what got sequenced. This immuneACCESS table, as held by TCRdb, lists in-frame sequences with V and J called but not all clones. Of the missing ones, under half trace to an unresolved V gene in checked studies; the others have no known cause. The sample table lists roughly 150,000 clones, 7% to 9.5% of them with a count of one. The ten largest clones take up about 0.65% of the sample. No antigens are known for them. On the study overall, not on this receptor specifically: In all four CD4+ subsets, TCRB CDR3 length was moderately but significantly shorter in type 1 diabetes patients.

The sequenced material came from central memory CD4+ T cells from blood. The receptor source for this set is a woman aged 25 to 45 with type 1 diabetes.

This clone was seen a few times. The J gene is TRBJ1-2, the V gene TRBV5-1; 7 nucleotides match TRBD1. Germline V gene lookup returns CDR1 SGHRS and CDR2 YFSETQ. The trim removed 0 bases at V and 5 bases at J, leaving 7 bases unmatched. The CDR3 has 15 residues. The CDR3 region has the DNA TGCGCCAGCAGCTTGGAGGGGGCTCTCTCTTATGGCTACACCTTC. Amino acids: CASSLEGALSYGYTF.

This clone was picked up a small number of times. The rearrangement uses TRBV6-5 and TRBJ1-4, with D unresolved. The ends were cut back, 4 bases at V and 0 bases at J, with 6 bases in the middle. From germline, CDR1 is MNHEY and CDR2 SVGAGI. The CDR3 is 14 amino acids. In DNA form, the CDR3 reads TGTGCCAGCAGTTCCCCAACAACTAATGAAAAACTGTTTTTT. Translating gives CASSSPTTNEKLFF.

V usage is TRBV4-1 and J usage is TRBJ2-1; D ambiguous. Germline V gene sequence: CDR1 MGHRA, CDR2 YSYEKL. With 1 base removed from V and 5 bases from J, the gap between germline ends came to 18 bases. This CDR3 is built from 17 residues. CDR3 region: CASSQVPMQVADNEQFF. In DNA form, the CDR3 reads TGCGCCAGCAGCCAAGTCCCGATGCAAGTGGCCGACAATGAGCAGTTCTTC.

The gene calls are TRBV27 and TRBJ2-7; 7 nucleotides line up with TRBD2. J lost 4 bases, V lost 3 bases, and 3 bases had no gene match. The CDR3 runs to 13 residues. Germline V CDR1 and CDR2: MNHEY, SMNVEV (reference sequence). The CDR3 loop reads CASSLRGGYEQYF. The CDR3 DNA follows: TGTGCCAGCAGTTTGCGCGGGGGTTACGAGCAGTACTTC.

The rearrangement links TRBV4-1 to TRBJ2-5; D perhaps matches TRBD2 (6 bases). V was cut by 1 base and J by 3 bases, with 9 bases left in between. CDR3 length equals 14 residues. CDR1 and CDR2 (germline): MGHRA, YSYEKL. The CDR3 bases are TGCGCCAGCAGCCAAGCCGGAGGGGAAGAGACCCAGTACTTC. This encodes CASSQAGGEETQYF.

The V and J genes are TRBV27 and TRBJ1-5, with 7 positions matching TRBD1. The CDR3 spans 15 residues. With V trimmed by 6 bases and J by 2 bases, 7 bases remained unmatched. The germline gives CDR1 MNHEY, CDR2 SMNVEV (reference sequence). The CDR3 sequence: CASRMTGSGNQPQHF. CDR3 DNA: TGTGCCAGCAGAATGACAGGGAGTGGCAATCAGCCCCAGCATTTT.

The chain employs TRBV28 and TRBJ1-2; TRBD1 agrees at 9 bases. V shed 6 bases and J 8 bases; nucleotides not matched to a gene: 10. The CDR3 consists of 14 residues. Looked up from germline, CDR1 is MDHEN and CDR2 is SYDVKM. The CDR3 DNA follows: TGTGCCAGCAGGGGGGGGGACAGGGTCTTCGGCTACACCTTC. Its translation is CASRGGDRVFGYTF.

CDR3 nucleotide sequence: TGTGCCAGCAGTTCCCCCTTTATCGGTATCGATGAGCAGTTCTTC. Encoded protein: CASSSPFIGIDEQFF. The chain employs TRBV28 and TRBJ2-1, with D hard to call. V was clipped by 4 bases and J by 8 bases, with 18 bases between them. The CDR3 totals 15 residues. Per germline, CDR1 MDHEN and CDR2 SYDVKM.

This clone turned up a few times. The CDR3 nucleotides read TGTGCCAGCAGTTACGGGGCTAGCACAGATACGCAGTATTTT. This codes for CASSYGASTDTQYF. V gene TRBV6-5 combines with J gene TRBJ2-3, with a possible D match to TRBD1 (5 bases). CDR3 length equals 14 residues. Germline CDR1 MNHEY, CDR2 SVGAGI. V was trimmed by 2 bases and J by 0 bases, leaving 6 bases between them.

This rearrangement joins TRBV29-1 to TRBJ2-2; no reliable D call. Germline CDR1 and CDR2: SQVTM and ANQGSEA. With 1 base removed from V and 0 bases from J, the gap between germline ends came to 6 bases. The CDR3 loop spans 14 amino acids. The CDR3, as DNA: TGCAGCGTTGAAGTCAGAACGAACACCGGGGAGCTGTTTTTT. Its protein product is CSVEVRTNTGELFF.

This chain joins TRBV28 and TRBJ2-7; 8 bases align to TRBD2. Trimming cost V 7 bases and J 6 bases; bases outside gene matches: 11. Looked up from germline, CDR1 is MDHEN and CDR2 is SYDVKM. CDR3 length: 14 residues. The CDR3 sequence: CASIIAAGVGEQYF. CDR3 DNA sequence: TGTGCCAGCATAATCGCAGCGGGAGTAGGCGAGCAGTACTTC.

In this sample, this clone turned up a few times. This rearrangement joins TRBV9 to TRBJ2-1; tentative D call: TRBD1 (6 bases). The CDR3 is made up of 15 amino acids. Germline CDR1 SGDLS, CDR2 YYNGEE. V dropped 1 base and J dropped 0 bases, with 8 bases sitting between them. CDR3 loop: CASSVQGSSYNEQFF. In DNA form, the CDR3 reads TGTGCCAGCAGCGTACAGGGGAGCTCCTACAATGAGCAGTTCTTC. The full variable domain, rest sourced from reference TRBV9 and TRBJ2-1, is DSGVTQTPKHLITATGQRVTLRCSPRSGDLSVYWYQQSLDQGLQFLIQYYNGEERAKGNILERFSAQQFPDLHSELNLSSLELGDSALYFCASSVQGSSYNEQFFGPGTRLTVL.

The rearrangement joins TRBV5-1 to TRBJ2-3; possible D gene TRBD2, 5 bases. Germline-derived CDR1 and CDR2 are SGHRS and YFSETQ. V lost 0 bases and J 6 bases, leaving 11 bases between the germline ends. The CDR3 runs 14 residues. CDR3: CASSLGTRGDTQYF. The CDR3 DNA is TGCGCCAGCAGCTTGGGGACCCGAGGGGATACGCAGTATTTT.

In its sample, this clone was seen a few times. The junction departs from germline at one end; a sequencing error may be responsible. The chain couples TRBV13 to TRBJ2-7; TRBD1 might be the D (5 bases). Per the germline V gene, CDR1 is PRHDT and CDR2 is FYEKMQ (reference sequence). This CDR3 is 12 amino acids long. Here the CDR3 DNA reads TGTGCCAGCACCTTAAACCAGGGTGGGCAGTACTTC. Protein: CASTLNQGGQYF.

In its sample, this clone was seen a few times. The V gene is TRBV27, the J gene TRBJ2-1; possible D gene TRBD1, 6 bases. The germline CDR1 and CDR2 sequences are MNHEY and SMNVEV (reference sequence). Trimming cost V 0 bases and J 7 bases, with 13 bases left between them. This CDR3 contains 15 residues. The CDR3 region is CASSLSAGARNEQFF. CDR3 nucleotides: TGTGCCAGCAGTTTATCTGCAGGGGCTCGGAATGAGCAGTTCTTC.

This clone was counted between two and nine times. The genes are TRBV5-1 and TRBJ2-1; the match to TRBD2 covers 7 bases. Germline trimming cut 2 bases from V and 9 bases from J; bases unmatched to any gene: 8. The CDR3 runs to 14 residues. Looked up from germline, CDR1 is SGHRS and CDR2 is YFSETQ. CDR3 amino acids: CASSFGLGPGEQFF. CDR3 in DNA: TGCGCCAGCAGCTTCGGACTAGGCCCAGGTGAGCAGTTCTTC.

This clone has a handful of counts. As DNA, the CDR3 is TGTGCCAGCAGGGGTAGTGCAGGGTCCAATGAGCAGTTCTTC. Amino acids: CASRGSAGSNEQFF. The chain uses TRBV6-5 and TRBJ2-1, with TRBD1 as a possible D gene (5 bases). The CDR3 sequence is 14 residues long. V lost 6 bases, J lost 6 bases, and 15 bases lay in between. The germline V gene has CDR1 MNHEY and CDR2 SVGAGI.

This clone was seen only a few times. This chain connects TRBV19 to TRBJ2-5, with 9 bases matching TRBD2. Trimming at V came to 7 bases and at J to 4 bases, leaving 10 bases not matched to a gene. Germline lookup yields CDR1 LNHDA and CDR2 SQIVND (reference sequence). CDR3 length equals 15 residues. This chain's CDR3 is CASTGSAGGRETQYF. The CDR3, as DNA: TGTGCCAGTACGGGATCAGCGGGAGGAAGAGAGACCCAGTACTTC.

V is TRBV28 and J is TRBJ2-7; TRBD2 matches at 11 bases. The germline gives CDR1 MDHEN, CDR2 SYDVKM. The CDR3 totals 14 residues. After removal of 6 bases from V and 2 bases from J, the junction contained 3 bases not matched to a gene. DNA for the CDR3: TGTGCCAGCAGGCTAGCGGGAGGAGCCTACGAGCAGTACTTC. Translating it yields CASRLAGGAYEQYF.

This clone was seen ten or more times. The chain employs TRBV7-9 and TRBJ2-1; D might be TRBD2 (6 bases). Germline V gene lookup returns CDR1 SEHNR and CDR2 FQNEAQ (reference sequence). This CDR3 is 14 amino acids long. Trimming cost V 8 bases and J 8 bases, with 19 bases left between them. This chain's CDR3 is CASWDSGRDYEQFF. In DNA, the CDR3 is TGTGCCAGCTGGGATAGCGGAAGGGACTATGAGCAGTTCTTC.

The V gene is TRBV29-1, the J gene TRBJ1-2, with D perhaps TRBD1 (6 bases). Trimming cost V 7 bases and J 0 bases, with 12 bases left between them. This CDR3 is 13 amino acids long. Germline loops: CDR1 SQVTM, CDR2 ANQGSEA. The CDR3: CSASGVSNYGYTF. In DNA form, the CDR3 reads TGCAGCGCATCAGGGGTATCTAACTATGGCTACACCTTC.

This clone has only a few counts. This rearrangement joins TRBV6-6 to TRBJ2-7; 9 bases match TRBD1. The CDR3 is 15 residues long. Trimming at V came to 5 bases and at J to 5 bases, leaving 10 bases not matched to a gene. Germline CDR1 is MNHNY and CDR2 is SVGAGI (reference sequence). The chain's CDR3 is CASSPPNRGQNEQYF. CDR3 sequence (DNA): TGTGCCAGCAGTCCTCCTAACAGGGGGCAAAACGAGCAGTACTTC.

DNA for the CDR3: TGTGCCAGCAGCCTCCTCGGACAGCAGAACACTGAAGCTTTCTTT. It codes for CASSLLGQQNTEAFF. The genes are TRBV11-3 and TRBJ1-1, with D perhaps matching TRBD1 (6 bases). The CDR3 loop spans 15 amino acids. V gave up 5 bases and J gave up 1 base, with 14 bases separating them. Germline lookup yields CDR1 SGHNT and CDR2 YENEEA.

This clone was found a few times. The V gene is TRBV5-6, the J gene TRBJ2-3; the D is unclear. The CDR3 totals 14 residues. V gave up 0 bases and J gave up 2 bases, with 7 bases separating them. Germline CDR1 SGHDT, CDR2 YYEEEE. The CDR3 nucleotides read TGTGCCAGCAGCTTGGCCTATCTCACAGATACGCAGTATTTT. Amino acids: CASSLAYLTDTQYF. The variable domain in full, completed from reference TRBV5-6 and TRBJ2-3, reads DAGVTQSPTHLIKTRGQQVTLRCSPKSGHDTVSWYQQALGQGPQFIFQYYEEEERQRGNFPDRFSGHQFPNYSSELNVNALLLGDSALYLCASSLAYLTDTQYFGPGTRLTVL.

The genes are TRBV15 and TRBJ2-2; 8 bases match TRBD1. The germline V gene has CDR1 LNHNV and CDR2 YYDKDF (reference sequence). V dropped 1 base and J dropped 4; count of bases not matched to a gene: 2. The CDR3 extends over 15 amino acids. The CDR3 loop reads CATSRGQGTTGELFF. CDR3 bases: TGTGCCACCAGCAGAGGACAGGGGACCACCGGGGAGCTGTTTTTT.

This clone was seen a few times. This rearrangement joins TRBV29-1 to TRBJ1-5; possibly TRBD1 for D (6 bases). V was trimmed by 6 bases and J by 0 bases, leaving 9 bases between them. Germline CDR1 SQVTM, CDR2 ANQGSEA. The CDR3 extends over 13 amino acids. CDR3 sequence (DNA): TGCAGCGTCCAGGGGTATAGCAATCAGCCCCAGCATTTT. It translates to CSVQGYSNQPQHF.

In regard to this clone: Different DNA sequences within this sample yield the same CDR3. V is TRBV28 and J is TRBJ1-5; a possible D gene is TRBD1 (5 bases). The germline CDR1 and CDR2 sequences are MDHEN and SYDVKM. The CDR3 length is 14 residues. Deletions cut 3 bases from V and 1 base from J, with 7 bases between. Here the CDR3 reads CASSLGGSNQPQHF. The DNA of the CDR3 is TGTGCCAGCAGTTTGGGGGGAAGCAATCAGCCCCAGCATTTT.